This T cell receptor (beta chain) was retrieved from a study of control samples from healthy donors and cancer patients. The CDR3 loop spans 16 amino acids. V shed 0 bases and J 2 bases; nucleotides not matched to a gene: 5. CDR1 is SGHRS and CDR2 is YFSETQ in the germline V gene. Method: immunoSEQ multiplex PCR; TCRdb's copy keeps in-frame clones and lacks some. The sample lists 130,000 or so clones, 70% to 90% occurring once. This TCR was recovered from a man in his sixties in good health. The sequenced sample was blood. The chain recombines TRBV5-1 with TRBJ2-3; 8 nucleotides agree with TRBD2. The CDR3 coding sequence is TGCGCCAGCAGCTTGGGAGCGGGGGAGACCACAGATACGCAGTATTTT. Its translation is CASSLGAGETTDTQYF.